There are many counts of the clone carrying this T cell receptor beta chain. Its cognate antigen is unknown. TCRdb re-analysed the 5' RACE reads in MiXCR, keeping a single row per CDR3 protein. The sample consists of about 700,000 distinct CDR3 sequences, under 9% of them appearing once. The data were obtained in a study of identical twins. The study's findings and limits: Abundant beta clonotypes from cord blood had fewer insertions, unlike memory repertoires, which showed none.

Trimming removed 6 bases from V and 5 bases from J; junction bases left unmatched: 9. This CDR3 comprises 15 residues. Germline CDR1 is DFQATT and CDR2 is SNEGSKA (reference sequence). The data were also submitted as part of a second study, on yellow fever vaccine responses in identical twins.

The TCR sequence derives from a woman younger than 30 in good health. Sequenced input: PBMCs. The chain couples TRBV20-1 to TRBJ2-1; 11 bases fit TRBD2. The CDR3 nucleotides are TGCAGTGCCCGTCAACTGGGACTAGCGGACAATGAGCAGTTCTTC. It codes for CSARQLGLADNEQFF.